This is a list of T cell receptor beta chains from one sample in a study of blood T cell repertoires in COVID-19. Only in-frame clones appear in the TCRdb table, and some are missing; sequencing was by immunoSEQ multiplex PCR. Of some 190,000 clones listed, more than 75% are singletons. Specimen: peripheral blood. Every receptor here comes from a woman aged 80 or over with acute or convalescent COVID-19. Each CDR3 is given with its conserved first and last residue. The D gene is left open where the match is weak. Expanded clones get a size class; other rows say once, few or many, or leave the size out.

J	size	D	V	CDR3	DNA
TRBJ2-1	-	TRBD2	TRBV9	CASSRPGLAYNEQFF	TGTGCCAGCAGCCGACCGGGACTAGCGTACAATGAGCAGTTCTTC
TRBJ2-1	-	TRBD2	TRBV9	CASSVSGRNNEQFF	TGTGCCAGCAGCGTAAGCGGGAGAAACAATGAGCAGTTCTTC
TRBJ2-1	-	-	TRBV4-3	CASSLKPLPSPYNEQFF	TGCGCCAGCAGTCTAAAGCCTTTGCCTAGCCCTTACAATGAGCAGTTCTTC
TRBJ1-3	-	-	TRBV9	CASSVDGSSGNTIYF	TGTGCCAGCAGCGTAGACGGGTCCTCTGGAAACACCATATATTTT
TRBJ2-7	-	TRBD2	TRBV5-1	CASSAGLAVNEQYF	TGCGCCAGCAGCGCGGGACTAGCGGTCAACGAGCAGTACTTC
TRBJ1-5	-	-	TRBV19	CASSTPGMPQHF	TGTGCCAGTAGTACCCCGGGGATGCCCCAGCATTTT
TRBJ2-1	-	TRBD2	TRBV20-1	CSASPGTTHNEQFF	TGCAGTGCTAGTCCCGGGACTACCCACAATGAGCAGTTCTTC
TRBJ1-2	-	-	TRBV2	CASRKDSPVTGYTF	TGTGCCAGCAGGAAAGACAGCCCCGTTACCGGCTACACCTTC
TRBJ1-1	-	TRBD1	TRBV19	CASSRQGTSNTEAFF	TGTGCCAGTAGCAGACAGGGTACGAGCAACACTGAAGCTTTCTTT
TRBJ1-5	-	TRBD1	TRBV19	CASSRTGGNGQPQHF	TGTGCCAGTAGCCGGACAGGGGGTAATGGGCAGCCCCAGCATTTT
TRBJ2-5	-	-	TRBV29-1	CSGSQGQETQYF	TGCAGCGGTTCCCAGGGACAAGAGACCCAGTACTTC
TRBJ2-2	-	TRBD2	TRBV29-1	CSVEGPGGTGELFF	TGCAGCGTTGAGGGGCCGGGGGGCACCGGGGAGCTGTTTTTT
TRBJ1-5	once	-	TRBV18	CASSLTYSDQPQHF	TGTGCCAGCTCCCTAACTTACAGTGATCAGCCCCAGCATTTT
TRBJ2-6	-	-	TRBV6-5	CASSFSSGANVLTF	TGTGCCAGCAGTTTCAGCTCTGGGGCCAACGTCCTGACTTTC
TRBJ1-1	-	-	TRBV5-5	CASSSRSLREAFF	TGTGCCAGCAGCTCCCGGTCCCTTCGAGAAGCTTTCTTT
TRBJ1-6	-	-	TRBV30	CAWTAGYPLHF	TGTGCCTGGACCGCAGGGTACCCCCTCCACTTT
TRBJ2-1	-	TRBD2	TRBV6-1	CASSEGLAGGSQFF	TGTGCCAGCAGTGAAGGTCTAGCGGGAGGATCTCAGTTCTTC